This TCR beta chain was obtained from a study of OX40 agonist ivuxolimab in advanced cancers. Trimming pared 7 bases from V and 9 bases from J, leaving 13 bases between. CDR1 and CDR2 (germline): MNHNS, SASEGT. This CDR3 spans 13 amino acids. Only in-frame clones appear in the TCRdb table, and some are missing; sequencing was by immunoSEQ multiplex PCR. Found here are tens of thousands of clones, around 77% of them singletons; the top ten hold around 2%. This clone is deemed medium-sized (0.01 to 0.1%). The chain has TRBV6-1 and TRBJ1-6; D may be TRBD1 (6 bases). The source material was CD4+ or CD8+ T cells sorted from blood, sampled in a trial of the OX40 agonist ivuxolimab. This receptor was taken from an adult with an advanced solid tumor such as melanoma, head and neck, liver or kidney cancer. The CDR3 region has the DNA TGTGCCAGCATCCACTTAGGGGGTTCACCCCTCCACTTT. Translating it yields CASIHLGGSPLHF.